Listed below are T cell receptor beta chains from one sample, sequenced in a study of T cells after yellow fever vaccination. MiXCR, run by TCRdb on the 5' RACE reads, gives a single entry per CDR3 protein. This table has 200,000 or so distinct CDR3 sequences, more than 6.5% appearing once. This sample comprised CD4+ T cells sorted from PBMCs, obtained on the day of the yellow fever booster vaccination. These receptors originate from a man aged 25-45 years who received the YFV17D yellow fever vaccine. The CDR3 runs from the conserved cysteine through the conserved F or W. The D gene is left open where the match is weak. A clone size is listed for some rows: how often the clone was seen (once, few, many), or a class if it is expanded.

CDR3 DNA: TGCAGGGGAGCGGAGAGCACAGATACGCAGTATTTT; CDR3 protein: CRGAESTDTQYF; J gene: TRBJ2-3; D gene: NA; V gene: TRBV20-1; clone size: many
CDR3 DNA: TGTGCCAGCAGTTTTTCTGCGGGAAGCAACTACGAGCAGTACTTC; CDR3 protein: CASSFSAGSNYEQYF; J gene: TRBJ2-7; D gene: NA; V gene: TRBV12-3/TRBV12-4; clone size: many
CDR3 DNA: TGTGCCAGCAGTCACAGGGTCGAATGGGACACTGAAGCTTTCTTT; CDR3 protein: CASSHRVEWDTEAFF; J gene: TRBJ1-1; D gene: NA; V gene: TRBV6-5; clone size: few
CDR3 DNA: TGTGCCAGCAGCCTAGGGTGGAGCTCCTACGAGCAGTACTTC; CDR3 protein: CASSLGWSSYEQYF; J gene: TRBJ2-7; D gene: NA; V gene: TRBV5-4; clone size: few
CDR3 DNA: TGCAGCGTTGAAGTTGATAGCGGGAGGTACGAGCAGTACTTC; CDR3 protein: CSVEVDSGRYEQYF; J gene: TRBJ2-7; D gene: TRBD2; V gene: TRBV29-1; clone size: many
CDR3 DNA: TGTGCCAGCAGCTTAGAGAAGGGGGGCTACGAGCAGTACTTC; CDR3 protein: CASSLEKGGYEQYF; J gene: TRBJ2-7; D gene: NA; V gene: TRBV11-2; clone size: few
CDR3 DNA: TGTGCCAGCAGCGCCCGGACAGGGGGAATCGGGTACGAGCAGTACTTC; CDR3 protein: CASSARTGGIGYEQYF; J gene: TRBJ2-7; D gene: TRBD1; V gene: TRBV27; clone size: many
CDR3 DNA: TGTGCCAGTATGGGGATCCCCGGGGAGCTGTTTTTT; CDR3 protein: CASMGIPGELFF; J gene: TRBJ2-2; D gene: NA; V gene: TRBV28; clone size: few
CDR3 DNA: TGCGCCAGCAGCGAGCAGGGATACAATGAGCAGTTCTTC; CDR3 protein: CASSEQGYNEQFF; J gene: TRBJ2-1; D gene: NA; V gene: TRBV4-3; clone size: NA
CDR3 DNA: TGTGCCAGCAGTAGGGGACAGGGTGCGCGTCAGTACTTC; CDR3 protein: CASSRGQGARQYF; J gene: TRBJ2-4; D gene: TRBD1; V gene: TRBV6-1; clone size: NA
CDR3 DNA: TGCGCCAGCAGCAGGAGGCTAGCCGCGAACACCGGGGAGCTGTTTTTT; CDR3 protein: CASSRRLAANTGELFF; J gene: TRBJ2-2; D gene: NA; V gene: TRBV5-1; clone size: many
CDR3 DNA: TGTGCCAGCAGCCACCGGAAAAACATTCAGTACTTC; CDR3 protein: CASSHRKNIQYF; J gene: TRBJ2-4; D gene: NA; V gene: TRBV3-1; clone size: many
CDR3 DNA: TGCAGTGCCAACCCCACAGAACTCTCCTATAATTCACCCCTCCACTTT; CDR3 protein: CSANPTELSYNSPLHF; J gene: TRBJ1-6; D gene: NA; V gene: TRBV20-1; clone size: NA
CDR3 DNA: TGTGCCAGCAGTGGTGGACAGGCCGACGAGCAGTACTTC; CDR3 protein: CASSGGQADEQYF; J gene: TRBJ2-7; D gene: TRBD1; V gene: TRBV6-6; clone size: NA
CDR3 DNA: TGCAGTGCTAGACCTCCGGGACTAGCGGGAGGCGAGCAGTACTTC; CDR3 protein: CSARPPGLAGGEQYF; J gene: TRBJ2-7; D gene: TRBD2; V gene: TRBV20-1; clone size: few
CDR3 DNA: TGCAGCGTTGAGGGAGGATACTCCTACGAGCAGTACTTC; CDR3 protein: CSVEGGYSYEQYF; J gene: TRBJ2-7; D gene: NA; V gene: TRBV29-1; clone size: NA
CDR3 DNA: TGTGCCAGCAGTTTTCGGCTGGCTTCCTACGAGCAGTACTTC; CDR3 protein: CASSFRLASYEQYF; J gene: TRBJ2-7; D gene: NA; V gene: TRBV28; clone size: many